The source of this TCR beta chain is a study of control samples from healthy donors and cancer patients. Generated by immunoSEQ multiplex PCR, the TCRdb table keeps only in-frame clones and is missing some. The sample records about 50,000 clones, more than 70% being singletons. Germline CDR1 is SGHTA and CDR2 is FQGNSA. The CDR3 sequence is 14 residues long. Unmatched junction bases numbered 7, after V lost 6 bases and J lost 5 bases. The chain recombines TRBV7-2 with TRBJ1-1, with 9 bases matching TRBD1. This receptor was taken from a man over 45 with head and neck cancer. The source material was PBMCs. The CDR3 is CASRVDRGGTEAFF. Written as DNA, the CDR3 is TGTGCCAGCAGAGTGGACAGGGGTGGAACTGAAGCTTTCTTT.